One sample yielded the 21 T cell receptor beta chains listed below, sequenced in a study of cytomegalovirus exposure and HLA in healthy donors. Use of 60 Vbeta and 13 Jbeta primers characterized the PCR. Clones were read by immunoSEQ multiplex PCR, and TCRdb kept only the in-frame ones, dropping some. The top ten clones hold roughly 1.5% of a sample with approximately 170,000 clones, around 77% of them seen once. Sequenced: PBMCs. The source of these receptors is a woman aged 18-29 years in good health and CMV-seronegative.

The V gene is TRBV7-9, the J gene TRBJ2-1; 10 bases fit TRBD2. The CDR3 spans 16 residues. Germline V gene lookup returns CDR1 SEHNR and CDR2 FQNEAQ (reference sequence). V trimming: 4 bases; J trimming: 1 base; junction bases outside the gene matches: 4. DNA of the CDR3: TGTGCCAGCAGCTCTAGCGGGGGCGGGTCCTACAATGAGCAGTTCTTC. This encodes CASSSSGGGSYNEQFF.

This clone occurred a few times. The gene calls are TRBV6-1 and TRBJ2-7, with D unresolved. V dropped 2 bases and J dropped 2 bases, with 10 bases sitting between them. The CDR3 is 14 amino acids. CDR1 MNHNS and CDR2 SASEGT come from the germline V gene. This CDR3 reads CASSEYRVPYEQYF. The CDR3 bases are TGTGCCAGCAGTGAATATCGGGTACCCTACGAGCAGTACTTC.

This clone has just one count. The J gene is TRBJ1-1, the V gene TRBV6-5; D ambiguous. This CDR3 comprises 15 residues. CDR1 is MNHEY and CDR2 is SVGAGI in the germline V gene. V shed 0 bases and J shed 6 bases, with 14 bases lying between them. CDR3: CASSYSIEGEAEAFF. The CDR3 DNA sequence: TGTGCCAGCAGTTACTCTATCGAGGGAGAGGCTGAAGCTTTCTTT.

To note about this clone: The same CDR3 is also encoded by other DNA sequences in this sample. The chain carries TRBV27 and TRBJ2-7; D might be TRBD2 (6 bases). Per the germline V gene, CDR1 is MNHEY and CDR2 is SMNVEV (reference sequence). V lost 3 bases, J lost 2 bases, and 8 bases lay in between. This CDR3 has 13 amino acids. As DNA, the CDR3 is TGTGCCAGCAGTTTTCGCGGGACCTACGAGCAGTACTTC. Translated, it gives CASSFRGTYEQYF.

This clone has just one count. The chain joins TRBV4-2 to TRBJ2-1; maybe TRBD2 (6 bases). This CDR3 region has 14 residues. V lost 4 bases, J lost 15 bases, and 22 bases lay in between. Germline CDR1 reads LGHNA; CDR2 reads YNFKEQ. The CDR3 region is CASSPGGLQMGGFF. The CDR3 DNA reads as TGTGCCAGCAGCCCCGGCGGACTCCAGATGGGGGGGTTCTTC.

This clone was counted a single time. The chain recombines TRBV28 with TRBJ1-5; D perhaps matches TRBD1 (6 bases). The CDR3 is 14 amino acids. CDR1 MDHEN and CDR2 SYDVKM come from the germline V gene. V lost 3 bases to trimming and J lost 6 bases, with 12 bases between them. CDR3 region: CASSLGAGVQPQHF. The CDR3, as DNA: TGTGCCAGCAGTTTGGGGGCAGGGGTTCAGCCCCAGCATTTT.

The V and J genes are TRBV9 and TRBJ2-5; the D gene is possibly TRBD2 (6 bases). With 4 bases removed from V and 5 bases from J, the gap between germline ends came to 18 bases. The CDR3 is made up of 15 amino acids. Germline loops: CDR1 SGDLS, CDR2 YYNGEE. In DNA, the CDR3 is TGTGCCAGCAGCCCCCACTTCGGAGGGGAGGAGACCCAGTACTTC. Translating it yields CASSPHFGGEETQYF.

The chain has TRBV7-2 and TRBJ2-1; 9 bases match TRBD1. Germline CDR1 SGHTA, CDR2 FQGNSA. This CDR3 contains 14 residues. J was trimmed by 7 bases and V by 5 bases; bases with no gene match: 6. In DNA, the CDR3 is TGTGCCAGCAGCCTGGGACAGGGAAGGAATGAGCAGTTCTTC. It codes for CASSLGQGRNEQFF.

The J gene is TRBJ2-3, the V gene TRBV30, with TRBD2 as a possible D gene (6 bases). CDR3 size: 15 residues. Trimming removed 1 base from V and 4 bases from J, with 15 bases in between. Germline CDR1 reads GTSNPN; CDR2 reads SVGIG (reference sequence). The CDR3, as DNA: TGTGCCTGGAGTGGGGGCGACTCGGGGGCAGATACGCAGTATTTT. This translates into CAWSGGDSGADTQYF.

The chain employs TRBV7-2 and TRBJ2-5, with a possible D match to TRBD2 (7 bases). V gave up 5 bases and J gave up 3 bases, with 13 bases separating them. The V gene's germline CDR1 is SGHTA and CDR2 FQGNSA. The CDR3 loop spans 14 amino acids. DNA of the CDR3: TGTGCCAGCAGCCCCCGAGGGGGGGAAGAGACCCAGTACTTC. Protein sequence: CASSPRGGEETQYF. The entire variable domain, with the rest obtained from reference TRBV7-2 and TRBJ2-5, is as follows: GAGVSQSPSNKVTEKGKDVELRCDPISGHTALYWYRQSLGQGLEFLIYFQGNSAPDKSGLPSDRFSAERTGGSVSTLTIQRTQQEDSAVYLCASSPRGGEETQYFGPGTRLLVL.

This chain joins TRBV10-3 and TRBJ2-2; maybe TRBD2 (5 bases). The V and J ends lost 9 bases and 3 bases respectively, with 11 bases between them. CDR3 size: 13 residues. Germline values: CDR1 ENHRY, CDR2 SYGVKD. Written as DNA, the CDR3 is TGTGCCATTCAGTCGGAGGACACCGGGGAGCTGTTTTTT. It codes for CAIQSEDTGELFF.

The chain joins TRBV11-1 to TRBJ2-7; D may be TRBD2 (7 bases). The CDR3 has 14 residues. Per the germline V gene, CDR1 is SGHAT and CDR2 is FQDESV (reference sequence). V lost 5 bases and J 3 bases, leaving 14 bases between the germline ends. CDR3 sequence: CASSRRGHNYEQYF. CDR3 in DNA: TGTGCCAGCAGCAGGCGGGGGCACAACTACGAGCAGTACTTC.

This chain connects TRBV4-2 to TRBJ1-4, with 11 bases aligning to TRBD1. Germline-derived CDR1 and CDR2 are LGHNA and YNFKEQ. The CDR3 length is 15 residues. Trimming took 4 bases from V and 8 from J; bases not matched to a gene: 6. The CDR3 DNA is TGTGCCAGCAGCCTACGGACAGGGGGCGGAGAAAAACTGTTTTTT. Amino acids: CASSLRTGGGEKLFF.

The gene calls are TRBV6-6 and TRBJ1-2, with D unresolved. Germline CDR1 and CDR2: MNHNY and SVGAGI (reference sequence). V was trimmed by 6 bases and J by 1 base, leaving 15 bases between them. This CDR3 contains 15 residues. The CDR3 spells CASSGEGNYNYGYTF. DNA of the CDR3: TGTGCCAGCAGCGGGGAGGGTAATTATAACTATGGCTACACCTTC.

This chain links TRBV14 with TRBJ2-7; TRBD2 matches 9 bases. V trimming: 4 bases; J trimming: 5 bases; junction bases outside the gene matches: 15. This CDR3 has 17 residues. The germline V gene encodes CDR1 SGHDN and CDR2 FVKESK. The CDR3 here is CASSPAGREGTVDEQYF. CDR3 coding DNA: TGTGCCAGCAGCCCCGCGGGGCGGGAGGGCACCGTCGACGAGCAGTACTTC.

Regarding this clone: One end of the junction does not line up with germline, which may come from a read error. The V call is TRBV7-9, the J call TRBJ2-7, with 11 bases identical to TRBD1. This CDR3 spans 18 amino acids. CDR1 is SEHNR, CDR2 FQNEAQ, per germline (reference sequence). CDR3: CSSVAYTSRDRGIYEQYF. In DNA, the CDR3 is TGTTCCAGCGTAGCCTATACCTCAAGGGACAGGGGGATATACGAGCAGTACTTC.

The chain is built from TRBV19 and TRBJ2-2; a possible D gene is TRBD2 (5 bases). V was trimmed by 4 bases and J by 0 bases, leaving 9 bases between them. In germline, CDR1 is LNHDA, CDR2 SQIVND (reference sequence). The CDR3 has 15 residues. CDR3 bases: TGTGCCAGTAGTACTCGGCGGGCGAACACCGGGGAGCTGTTTTTT. Protein: CASSTRRANTGELFF.

This clone was seen only a few times. The chain has TRBV2 and TRBJ2-2, with TRBD1 identical over 10 bases. This CDR3 contains 15 residues. Germline V lookup: CDR1 SNHLY, CDR2 FYNNEI. Trimming cost V 3 bases and J 4 bases; bases outside gene matches: 2. Here the CDR3 reads CASSEGQGPTGELFF. The CDR3 nucleotides are TGTGCCAGCAGTGAGGGACAGGGGCCCACCGGGGAGCTGTTTTTT. Combining the CDR3 with reference TRBV2 and TRBJ2-2 gives the whole variable domain EPEVTQTPSHQVTQMGQEVILRCVPISNHLYFYWYRQILGQKVEFLVSFYNNEISEKSEIFDDQFSVERPDGSNFTLKIRSTKLEDSAMYFCASSEGQGPTGELFFGEGSRLTVL.

The chain links TRBV5-1 to TRBJ2-3; a possible D gene is TRBD1 (5 bases). Trimming shortened V by 0 bases and J by 5 bases, and 13 bases separated the two germline ends. The CDR3 extends over 15 amino acids. In germline, CDR1 is SGHRS, CDR2 YFSETQ. CDR3 in DNA: TGCGCCAGCAGCTTGGAACGGCCTAGGGGAGATACGCAGTATTTT. It is translated as CASSLERPRGDTQYF.

The CDR3 region is CATSRELAGAEQFF. As DNA, the CDR3 is TGTGCCACCAGCAGAGAGCTAGCGGGGGCCGAGCAGTTCTTC. The chain is built from TRBV15 and TRBJ2-1, with 10 nucleotides matching TRBD2. Losses at the gene ends were 0 bases for V and 10 bases for J; bases not matched to a gene: 3. The length of the CDR3 is 14 residues. Germline V gene sequence: CDR1 LNHNV, CDR2 YYDKDF (reference sequence).

This chain links TRBV2 with TRBJ2-7; no clear D gene. V was trimmed by 4 bases and J by 0 bases, leaving 13 bases between them. The CDR3 sequence is 15 residues long. Germline loops: CDR1 SNHLY, CDR2 FYNNEI. CDR3 sequence: CASSARRTSSYEQYF. As DNA, the CDR3 is TGTGCCAGCAGTGCCCGCCGCACGAGCTCCTACGAGCAGTACTTC.